This TCR beta chain stems from a study of identical twins. Study-wide points: Cross-sectional statistical analysis was relied on for the conclusions, without the same donors being followed. Out-of-frame TCR alpha sharing in monozygotic twins exceeded recombination model predictions. Among beta out-of-frame sequences, excess sharing between twins appeared weaker.

Germline CDR1 is DFQATT and CDR2 is SNEGSKA (reference sequence). The CDR3 spans 14 residues. The V gene lost 6 bases and the J gene lost 0 bases, with 12 bases spanning the gap. One entry per CDR3 protein results from TCRdb running MiXCR on the 5' RACE reads. The data show 220,000 or so distinct CDR3 sequences, 5.5% to 7% seen once. To note about this clonotype: Antigen unknown.

These data also formed part of another study, on yellow fever vaccine responses in identical twins.

V gene TRBV20-1 combines with J gene TRBJ1-3; maybe TRBD1 (5 bases). This sequence was found in a woman under 30 in good health. Sequenced sample: memory (CD45RO+) T cells sorted from blood. The CDR3 DNA reads TGCAGTGCCTACAGAGACAGCTCTGGAAACACCATATATTTT. This translates into CSAYRDSSGNTIYF.